Below are 23 T cell receptor beta chains sequenced from a single sample in a study of blood T cell repertoires in COVID-19. The table came from immunoSEQ multiplex PCR; TCRdb's copy has only in-frame clones and leaves some out. The sample contains around 230,000 clones, around 83% of which appear only once. Sequenced material: peripheral blood. The source is a woman older than 75 with acute or convalescent COVID-19.

The V gene is TRBV3-1 (or the pseudogene TRBV3-2), the J gene TRBJ1-2; TRBD1 agrees at 9 bases. Looked up from germline, CDR1 is LGHDT and CDR2 is YNNKEL (reference sequence). Unmatched junction bases numbered 10, after V lost 2 bases and J lost 6 bases. CDR3 size: 16 residues. The CDR3 DNA sequence: TGTGCCAGCAGCCAAAGTGAAACAGGGGGCATTAATGGCTACACCTTC. This encodes CASSQSETGGINGYTF.

The table lists this clone with a count of one. The chain joins TRBV21-1 to TRBJ1-4; TRBD1 is the table's D call and was not checked against the DNA. TRBV21-1 is a pseudogene segment. The CDR3 consists of 17 residues. The chain's CDR3 is CASSTGTRYATNEKLFF. DNA of the CDR3: TGTGCCAGCAGCACCGGGACACGGTATGCAACTAATGAAAAACTGTTTTTT.

CDR3 protein: CASSQTLQGAMVDNEQFF. As DNA, the CDR3 is TGCGCCAGCAGCCAAACCCTACAGGGGGCAATGGTGGACAATGAGCAGTTCTTC. The genes are TRBV4-1 and TRBJ2-1; 9 nucleotides match TRBD1. V lost 2 bases to trimming and J lost 5 bases; unmatched junction nucleotides: 13. The CDR3 extends over 18 amino acids. Germline CDR1 is MGHRA and CDR2 is YSYEKL.

The gene calls are TRBV28 and TRBJ2-2; D unresolved. Germline CDR1 and CDR2: MDHEN and SYDVKM. This CDR3 spans 15 amino acids. Trimming removed 6 bases from V and 13 bases from J, with 24 bases in between. DNA for the CDR3: TGTGCCAGCAGCCCGACCCAGATTCGACCCCCGGGGCTGTTTTTT. This sequence encodes CASSPTQIRPPGLFF.

The rearrangement uses TRBV5-1 and TRBJ1-3; 9 bases agree with TRBD1. V dropped 4 bases and J dropped 0; count of bases not matched to a gene: 2. In germline, CDR1 is SGHRS, CDR2 YFSETQ. The CDR3 has 15 residues. The CDR3: CASSRDRDSGNTIYF. The CDR3 DNA reads as TGCGCCAGCAGCAGGGACAGGGACTCTGGAAACACCATATATTTT.

The chain links TRBV28 to TRBJ1-6, with TRBD1 matching 7 bases. The CDR3 spans 18 residues. V shed 3 bases, J shed 1 base, and the junction held 9 bases outside the gene matches. Germline loops: CDR1 MDHEN, CDR2 SYDVKM. CDR3 sequence reads: CASSLDRQGESYNSPLHF. In nucleotides, the CDR3 is TGTGCCAGCAGTTTGGACCGACAGGGAGAGTCCTATAATTCACCCCTCCACTTT.

The chain uses TRBV9 and TRBJ1-2; tentative D call: TRBD1 (5 bases). Between the trimmed V and J ends, which lost 0 bases and 5 bases, there was a span of 14 bases. The germline CDR1 and CDR2 sequences are SGDLS and YYNGEE. This CDR3 has 15 amino acids. CDR3 in DNA: TGTGCCAGCAGCGTAGTGGCAGGGCTGAATTATGGCTACACCTTC. It specifies CASSVVAGLNYGYTF. The full variable domain, with the rest looked up from reference TRBV9 and TRBJ1-2, is DSGVTQTPKHLITATGQRVTLRCSPRSGDLSVYWYQQSLDQGLQFLIQYYNGEERAKGNILERFSAQQFPDLHSELNLSSLELGDSALYFCASSVVAGLNYGYTFGSGTRLTVV.

The rearrangement uses TRBV21-1 and TRBJ2-1; the D call TRBD2 from the table was never checked on the DNA. TRBV21-1 is recorded as a pseudogene. The CDR3 is made up of 13 amino acids. CDR3 loop: CANNGSSYNEQFF. In nucleotides, the CDR3 is TGTGCCAACAACGGGAGTTCATACAATGAGCAGTTCTTC.

The chain links TRBV19 to TRBJ1-1, with 8 bases lining up with TRBD1. The germline V gene encodes CDR1 LNHDA and CDR2 SQIVND (reference sequence). This CDR3 contains 13 residues. The V gene end was trimmed by 3 bases and the J gene end by 11 bases; junction bases not matched to a gene: 8. Written as DNA, the CDR3 is TGTGCCAGTAGTATGACCCACAGGGGGTCCGCTTTCTTT. Its protein is CASSMTHRGSAFF.

The CDR3 DNA follows: TGTGCCAGCAGCCCCGCCGCGGGGCCCAATTCACCCCTCCACTTT. Its protein product is CASSPAAGPNSPLHF. The chain recombines TRBV7-8 with TRBJ1-6, with D possibly TRBD1 on 5 matching bases. Per the germline V gene, CDR1 is SGHVS and CDR2 is FQNEAQ. This CDR3 is 15 amino acids long. Between the trimmed V and J ends, which lost 5 bases and 7 bases, there was a span of 15 bases.

The CDR3 bases are TGTGCCACCTCCCCGAGGCAGTCAAATGAAAAACTGTTTTTT. Its translation: CATSPRQSNEKLFF. The chain carries TRBV15 and TRBJ1-4; D is uncertain. Trimming took 8 bases from V and 5 from J, leaving 15 bases between them. Per germline, CDR1 LNHNV and CDR2 YYDKDF (reference sequence). The CDR3 has 14 amino acids.

The chain uses TRBV27 and TRBJ2-4; tentative D call: TRBD2 (5 bases). Germline loops: CDR1 MNHEY, CDR2 SMNVEV (reference sequence). With 1 base removed from V and 3 bases from J, the gap between germline ends came to 10 bases. This CDR3 comprises 15 residues. The CDR3 protein is CASSLYGMGKNIQYF. DNA for the CDR3: TGTGCCAGCAGTTTATACGGGATGGGCAAAAACATTCAGTACTTC.

The chain combines TRBV5-6 with TRBJ2-4; TRBD2 matches at 9 bases. Germline V CDR1 and CDR2: SGHDT, YYEEEE. The length of the CDR3 is 17 residues. J was trimmed by 0 bases and V by 1 base; bases with no gene match: 5. CDR3: CASSLWAGGLAKNIQYF. DNA for the CDR3: TGTGCCAGCAGCTTGTGGGCGGGGGGGCTAGCCAAAAACATTCAGTACTTC.

The V call is TRBV28, the J call TRBJ1-5, with D uncertain. This CDR3 is built from 15 residues. V was pared by 3 bases and J by 1 base, with 10 bases between. Germline CDR1 reads MDHEN; CDR2 reads SYDVKM. CDR3 coding DNA: TGTGCCAGCAGTTTGATGGGCGGGAGCAATCAGCCCCAGCATTTT. Amino acid sequence: CASSLMGGSNQPQHF.

V is TRBV7-3 and J is TRBJ2-3, with 8 bases matching TRBD2. The CDR3 contains 15 residues. V lost 2 bases, J lost 5 bases, and 6 bases stayed unmatched. Germline V gives CDR1 SGHTA, CDR2 FQGTGA. CDR3 DNA: TGTGCCAGCAGCTTAGGCGGGGGGCCGGGAGATACGCAGTATTTT. Residues: CASSLGGGPGDTQYF. Together with reference TRBV7-3 and TRBJ2-3, the CDR3 gives the full variable domain: GAGVSQTPSNKVTEKGKYVELRCDPISGHTALYWYRQSLGQGPEFLIYFQGTGAADDSGLPNDRFFAVRPEGSVSTLKIQRTERGDSAVYLCASSLGGGPGDTQYFGPGTRLTVL.

The chain joins TRBV25-1 to TRBJ2-2, with 7 nucleotides matching TRBD1. The CDR3 covers 14 residues. CDR1 and CDR2 from the germline V gene are MGHDK and SYGVNS. The V segment lost 9 bases and the J segment 7 bases; nucleotides outside the gene matches: 11. In nucleotides, the CDR3 is TGTGCCAGTACCGCACAGGGGAGAGGCGGGGAGCTGTTTTTT. It specifies CASTAQGRGGELFF.

This rearrangement joins TRBV3-1 (or the pseudogene TRBV3-2) to TRBJ1-6; D not resolved. V was trimmed by 5 bases and J by 9 bases, leaving 14 bases between them. CDR1 and CDR2 (germline): LGHDT, YNNKEL (reference sequence). The CDR3 totals 14 residues. In DNA, the CDR3 is TGTGCCAGCAGCGCAGGAGGGCCGGGTTCACCCCTCCACTTT. Protein product: CASSAGGPGSPLHF.

The chain is built from TRBV9 and TRBJ1-4; 7 bases are a match to TRBD1. CDR1 is SGDLS, CDR2 YYNGEE, per germline. The CDR3 is made up of 15 amino acids. Germline trimming cut 0 bases from V and 6 bases from J; bases unmatched to any gene: 5. CDR3 loop: CASSVEQGPHEKLFF. CDR3 sequence (DNA): TGTGCCAGCAGCGTAGAACAGGGGCCTCATGAAAAACTGTTTTTT. The full variable domain, completed using reference TRBV9 and TRBJ1-4, is DSGVTQTPKHLITATGQRVTLRCSPRSGDLSVYWYQQSLDQGLQFLIQYYNGEERAKGNILERFSAQQFPDLHSELNLSSLELGDSALYFCASSVEQGPHEKLFFGSGTQLSVL.

This clone was seen a handful of times. The CDR3 is CASIPPTQGAGNQPQHF. CDR3 DNA: TGTGCCAGCATCCCCCCCACACAAGGGGCTGGCAATCAGCCCCAGCATTTT. The V call is TRBV28, the J call TRBJ1-5; TRBD1 might be the D (5 bases). V was pared by 7 bases and J by 2 bases, with 21 bases between. Looked up from germline, CDR1 is MDHEN and CDR2 is SYDVKM. CDR3 length: 17 residues.

The J gene is TRBJ1-6, the V gene TRBV2; the D gene is possibly TRBD1 (6 bases). The V and J ends lost 7 bases and 7 bases respectively, with 20 bases between them. CDR3 length: 16 residues. CDR1 is SNHLY, CDR2 FYNNEI, per germline. The CDR3 loop is CASKTGGLGTNSPLHF. CDR3 nucleotide sequence: TGTGCCAGCAAAACGGGGGGGCTTGGTACAAATTCACCCCTCCACTTT.

For this clone: The sample holds other DNA sequences that translate to the same CDR3. V and J are TRBV3-1 (or the pseudogene TRBV3-2) and TRBJ1-1; possibly TRBD1 for D (5 bases). The CDR3 extends over 15 amino acids. The germline gives CDR1 LGHDT, CDR2 YNNKEL (reference sequence). Trimming left V 0 bases short and J 4 bases short, with 12 bases between. In nucleotides, the CDR3 is TGTGCCAGCAGCCAAGATCAGGGTAGGGGCACTGAAGCTTTCTTT. It specifies CASSQDQGRGTEAFF.

The V call is TRBV5-1, the J call TRBJ2-5; 8 bases agree with TRBD1. From germline, CDR1 is SGHRS and CDR2 YFSETQ. This CDR3 is built from 15 residues. V shed 1 base and J 5 bases; nucleotides not matched to a gene: 7. CDR3 sequence: CASSLRAGGGETQYF. The CDR3, as DNA: TGCGCCAGCAGCTTGAGGGCAGGGGGCGGGGAGACCCAGTACTTC.

The chain recombines TRBV7-8 with TRBJ1-2; no clear D. The CDR3 extends over 15 amino acids. Germline V lookup: CDR1 SGHVS, CDR2 FQNEAQ. Trimming pared 5 bases from V and 6 bases from J, leaving 19 bases between. The DNA for the CDR3 is TGTGCCAGCAGCCTACAACTAGGAGGAAGCGATGGCTACACCTTC. Translated: CASSLQLGGSDGYTF.